The 25 T cell receptor beta chains reported below all come from one sample, sequenced in a study of cytomegalovirus exposure and HLA in healthy donors. PCR amplification relied on 60 Vbeta primers (plus 13 Jbeta primers). Method: immunoSEQ multiplex PCR; TCRdb's copy keeps in-frame clones and lacks some. This table has 140,000 to 150,000 clones, around three quarters appearing once. Sequenced material: PBMCs. The receptors here all came from a man in his forties or fifties in good health and CMV-seropositive.

The J gene is TRBJ2-5, the V gene TRBV11-2; weak D call: TRBD1 (6 bases). The CDR3 runs to 13 residues. Trimming took off 6 bases at V and 1 base at J, with 9 bases between the two ends. The V gene's germline CDR1 is SGHAT and CDR2 FQNNGV. This CDR3 is CASRRTVQETQYF. As DNA, the CDR3 is TGTGCCAGCAGACGGACAGTCCAAGAGACCCAGTACTTC.

The sample holds a few counts of this clone. The chain has TRBV6-1 and TRBJ2-1, with TRBD2 matching 10 bases. Trimming removed 3 bases from V and 5 bases from J; junction bases left unmatched: 4. Germline V gives CDR1 MNHNS, CDR2 SASEGT. The CDR3 consists of 15 residues. The CDR3 DNA is TGTGCCAGCAGTGAGCTAGCGGGGGTAAACAATGAGCAGTTCTTC. Protein: CASSELAGVNNEQFF.

The J gene is TRBJ2-3, the V gene TRBV9; no definite D call. Germline values: CDR1 SGDLS, CDR2 YYNGEE. Trimming stripped 1 base from V and 6 bases from J, with 12 bases between. The CDR3 extends over 14 amino acids. This CDR3 is CASSVYGGTDTQYF. The CDR3 DNA sequence: TGTGCCAGCAGCGTATACGGCGGAACGGATACGCAGTATTTT.

A remark on this clone: One end of the junction does not line up with germline, which may come from a read error. V is TRBV7-9 and J is TRBJ2-5, with D perhaps TRBD2 (5 bases). The CDR3 runs to 14 residues. CDR1 SEHNR and CDR2 FQNEAQ come from the germline V gene (reference sequence). CDR3 sequence: CSSSLVGGRETQYF. CDR3 bases: TGTTCCAGCAGCTTAGTTGGCGGGCGGGAGACCCAGTACTTC.

This chain uses TRBV19 with TRBJ1-5, with D hard to call. V dropped 10 bases and J dropped 4 bases, with 14 bases sitting between them. Germline CDR1 LNHDA, CDR2 SQIVND (reference sequence). The CDR3 sequence is 13 residues long. The CDR3 DNA follows: TGTGCCACCAGGCCCTCGGGGAATCAGCCCCAGCATTTT. As protein: CATRPSGNQPQHF.

This chain connects TRBV28 to TRBJ1-1; unclear D gene. The V end was cut by 3 bases, the J end by 5 bases, with 10 bases between. The CDR3 sequence is 13 residues long. Germline V gives CDR1 MDHEN, CDR2 SYDVKM. CDR3 bases: TGTGCCAGCAGTTTGATTACTCGAACTGAAGCTTTCTTT. Translating gives CASSLITRTEAFF.

J is TRBJ2-7 and V is TRBV5-1; TRBD1 is a possible D gene (6 bases). The CDR3 consists of 16 residues. Germline V lookup: CDR1 SGHRS, CDR2 YFSETQ. The germline V and J ends were trimmed by 0 bases and 3 bases, with 16 bases remaining between them. CDR3 DNA sequence: TGCGCCAGCAGCTTGGCGCCGGGACAACCATACTACGAGCAGTACTTC. Translation gives CASSLAPGQPYYEQYF.

This chain uses TRBV12-5 with TRBJ1-1; TRBD1 might be the D (5 bases). V was clipped by 1 base and J by 2 bases, with 8 bases between them. This CDR3 has 14 amino acids. Germline CDR1 is LGHNT and CDR2 is FRNRAP. The CDR3 protein is CASGLGQTNTEAFF. The CDR3 region has the DNA TGTGCTAGTGGTTTGGGACAGACAAACACTGAAGCTTTCTTT.

The genes are TRBV7-7 and TRBJ2-5, with 8 bases aligning to TRBD1. CDR3 length: 15 residues. Germline V gene sequence: CDR1 SSHAT, CDR2 FNYEAQ (reference sequence). The V segment lost 5 bases and the J segment 4 bases; nucleotides outside the gene matches: 9. CDR3 loop: CASSPTGVMGETQYF. CDR3 DNA: TGTGCCAGCAGCCCGACAGGGGTAATGGGAGAGACCCAGTACTTC.

The V call is TRBV6-1, the J call TRBJ1-2; 7 bases map to TRBD1. This CDR3 has 13 residues. CDR1 and CDR2 (germline): MNHNS, SASEGT. V shed 4 bases and J 5 bases; nucleotides not matched to a gene: 4. CDR3 bases: TGTGCCAGCAGTGGGACAGGCTTATATGGCTACACCTTC. Protein sequence: CASSGTGLYGYTF.

V gene TRBV30 combines with J gene TRBJ2-7; 7 bases fit TRBD2. This CDR3 region has 13 residues. CDR1 GTSNPN and CDR2 SVGIG come from the germline V gene (reference sequence). V gave up 8 bases and J gave up 7 bases; unmatched junction bases: 14. CDR3 coding DNA: TGTGCCATGGACGGGGAGGGCCCGGGAGAGCAGTACTTC. Translating it yields CAMDGEGPGEQYF. Using reference TRBV30 and TRBJ2-7 for the parts outside the CDR3, the full variable domain is SQTIHQWPATLVQPVGSPLSLECTVEGTSNPNLYWYRQAAGRGLQLLFYSVGIGQISSEVPQNLSASRPQDRQFILSSKKLLLSDSGFYLCAMDGEGPGEQYFGPGTRLTVT.

The chain carries TRBV19 and TRBJ1-4; 9 positions match TRBD1. The length of the CDR3 is 15 residues. Germline V CDR1 and CDR2: LNHDA, SQIVND (reference sequence). V was clipped by 3 bases and J by 6 bases; unmatched bases: 5. The CDR3 here is CASSIWTGEDEKLFF. Here the CDR3 DNA reads TGTGCCAGTAGTATCTGGACAGGGGAAGATGAAAAACTGTTTTTT. Supplemented by reference TRBV19 and TRBJ1-4, the full variable domain reads DGGITQSPKYLFRKEGQNVTLSCEQNLNHDAMYWYRQDPGQGLRLIYYSQIVNDFQKGDIAEGYSVSREKKESFPLTVTSAQKNPTAFYLCASSIWTGEDEKLFFGSGTQLSVL.

CDR3 amino acids: CASSHGTHGLRGRTEAFF. The CDR3 DNA reads as TGTGCCAGCAGCCACGGGACTCACGGGCTACGGGGGAGGACCGAAGCTTTCTTT. The chain employs TRBV21-1 and TRBJ1-1. TRBV21-1 is a known pseudogene. The CDR3 is made up of 18 amino acids.

The chain couples TRBV2 to TRBJ2-1; 10 nucleotides align to TRBD2. From germline, CDR1 is SNHLY and CDR2 FYNNEI. V gave up 6 bases and J gave up 4 bases; unmatched junction bases: 6. The CDR3 length is 15 residues. CDR3 region: CASRELAGSYNEQFF. The CDR3 DNA sequence: TGTGCCAGCAGGGAACTAGCGGGGTCTTACAATGAGCAGTTCTTC.

V and J are TRBV11-2 and TRBJ1-3, with a weak D call TRBD1 (5 bases). The CDR3 covers 15 residues. Trimming removed 1 base from V and 4 bases from J, with 11 bases in between. CDR1 and CDR2 from the germline V gene are SGHAT and FQNNGV. The CDR3 DNA reads as TGTGCCAGCAGCTTAGTAAGGGGCCCAGGAAACACCATATATTTT. Protein product: CASSLVRGPGNTIYF.

This chain connects TRBV5-1 to TRBJ2-7; no clear D. The CDR3 is 16 amino acids. Germline CDR1 reads SGHRS; CDR2 reads YFSETQ. V was cut by 4 bases and J by 0 bases, with 17 bases left in between. Here the CDR3 reads CASSPNMRISSYEQYF. The DNA for the CDR3 is TGCGCCAGCAGCCCGAATATGCGGATCAGCTCCTACGAGCAGTACTTC.

The chain combines TRBV6-1 with TRBJ1-5, with 7 bases fitting TRBD1. V trimming: 2 bases; J trimming: 2 bases; junction bases outside the gene matches: 0. CDR1 MNHNS and CDR2 SASEGT come from the germline V gene. CDR3 size: 14 residues. The CDR3 DNA is TGTGCCAGCAGTGAACAGGGGGGCAATCAGCCCCAGCATTTT. This gives the protein CASSEQGGNQPQHF.

The V and J genes are TRBV4-1 and TRBJ1-2; D not certain. Per germline, CDR1 MGHRA and CDR2 YSYEKL. V gave up 4 bases and J gave up 5 bases, with 14 bases separating them. The CDR3 contains 14 residues. The CDR3 sequence: CASSPSPFLYGYTF. The CDR3 nucleotides are TGCGCCAGCAGCCCCAGTCCCTTTTTATATGGCTACACCTTC.

CDR3 coding DNA: TGTGCCAGCAGTTACTCTACAGGGGCCAACGAGCAGTACTTC. Translation: CASSYSTGANEQYF. The genes are TRBV6-6 and TRBJ2-7; 7 nucleotides line up with TRBD1. Per germline, CDR1 MNHNY and CDR2 SVGAGI (reference sequence). This CDR3 is 14 amino acids long. With 0 bases clipped from V and 5 bases from J, the junction kept 4 bases outside the gene matches.

The J gene is TRBJ2-2, the V gene TRBV28, with unresolved D. The V end lost 1 base, the J end lost 4 bases, and 7 bases lay between the germline ends. The germline CDR1 and CDR2 sequences are MDHEN and SYDVKM. The CDR3 covers 14 residues. DNA of the CDR3: TGTGCCAGCAGTTTATTTCGTATCACCGGGGAGCTGTTTTTT. Translating gives CASSLFRITGELFF.

The chain is built from TRBV7-2 and TRBJ2-7; a weak D match, TRBD2 (6 bases). The CDR3 loop spans 15 amino acids. The V end lost 0 bases, the J end lost 6 bases, and 15 bases lay between the germline ends. The germline CDR1 and CDR2 sequences are SGHTA and FQGNSA. Here the CDR3 DNA reads TGTGCCAGCAGCTTAGCGACTAGTTACTCGGGCGAGCAGTACTTC. Protein product: CASSLATSYSGEQYF.

The gene calls are TRBV2 and TRBJ2-1; 7 nucleotides line up with TRBD1. Trimming at V came to 7 bases and at J to 9 bases, leaving 6 bases not matched to a gene. The CDR3 contains 12 residues. Germline-derived CDR1 and CDR2 are SNHLY and FYNNEI. The CDR3 protein is CASTRGSVEQFF. CDR3 in DNA: TGTGCCAGCACCAGGGGGTCGGTTGAGCAGTTCTTC.

This clone showed up just a few times. V gene TRBV4-2 combines with J gene TRBJ1-1, with D possibly TRBD1 on 5 matching bases. This CDR3 spans 15 amino acids. Germline CDR1 LGHNA, CDR2 YNFKEQ. V was shortened by 2 bases and J by 5 bases, with 15 bases between the two germline ends. This CDR3 reads CASSQSSGGDTEAFF. In DNA form, the CDR3 reads TGTGCCAGCAGCCAAAGTTCCGGGGGAGATACTGAAGCTTTCTTT.

This clone was found a few times. The chain joins TRBV4-3 to TRBJ2-5; D is unresolved. CDR3 length: 13 residues. Trimming took 0 bases from V and 5 from J, leaving 7 bases between them. Germline V gene data show CDR1 as LGHNA and CDR2 as YSLEER. CDR3: CASSQDTRETQYF. The CDR3 coding sequence is TGCGCCAGCAGCCAAGACACGCGGGAGACCCAGTACTTC.

This clone turned up a few times. The chain carries TRBV11-2 and TRBJ1-2; 9 nucleotides agree with TRBD1. The CDR3 runs 17 residues. Trimming removed 5 bases from V and 2 bases from J; junction bases left unmatched: 12. The germline gives CDR1 SGHAT, CDR2 FQNNGV. Here the CDR3 DNA reads TGTGCCAGCAGCCCCATGTTGGGGACAGGGACCAACTATGGCTACACCTTC. It specifies CASSPMLGTGTNYGYTF.